The rows below give T cell receptor beta chains drawn from one sample of a study of blood T cell repertoires in COVID-19. Assay used: immunoSEQ multiplex PCR; TCRdb lists only in-frame clones, some missing. The table has around 240,000 clones, about 91% seen once; the top ten hold 1.2%. Input material: PBMCs or T cells enriched from blood (not recorded which). The origin of the receptors is a human donor in a cohort exposed to, infected with or recovered from COVID-19 (not recorded which). The donor label of this sample is uncertain. Each CDR3 is given with its conserved first and last residue. D genes are given only for firm matches. Some rows mark clone size as missing; the rest say once, few, many or name a class of expanded clone.

j_call | v_call | d_call | clone_size | cdr3_aa | cdr3_nt
TRBJ2-5 | TRBV5-6 | NA | NA | CASSLSGVTETQYF | TGTGCCAGCAGCTTGTCCGGGGTTACAGAGACCCAGTACTTC
TRBJ2-3 | TRBV2 | TRBD1 | NA | CASTGTGGGSTDTQYF | TGTGCCAGCACTGGGACAGGGGGCGGGAGCACAGATACGCAGTATTTT
TRBJ1-3 | TRBV5-4 | NA | NA | CASSLGGASGNTIYF | TGTGCCAGCAGCTTAGGGGGGGCTTCTGGAAACACCATATATTTT
TRBJ2-7 | TRBV6-2/TRBV6-3 | NA | NA | CASSYSSRSTYEQYF | TGTGCCAGCAGTTACTCGAGCAGGTCCACCTACGAGCAGTACTTC
TRBJ1-2 | TRBV6-5 | TRBD1 | NA | CASSYSTGNPYGYTF | TGTGCCAGCAGTTACTCGACAGGGAATCCCTATGGCTACACCTTC
TRBJ1-1 | TRBV3-1/TRBV3-2 | NA | NA | CASSPDTGGGNTEAFF | TGTGCCAGCAGCCCAGACACGGGGGGAGGGAACACTGAAGCTTTCTTT
TRBJ2-1 | TRBV7-3 | TRBD2 | NA | CASSALGLAGGEQFF | TGTGCCAGCAGCGCCCTGGGACTAGCGGGCGGTGAGCAGTTCTTC
TRBJ2-1 | TRBV12-3/TRBV12-4 | NA | NA | CASSFSPNNEQFF | TGTGCCAGCAGTTTTAGTCCCAACAATGAGCAGTTCTTC
TRBJ2-5 | TRBV5-6 | NA | NA | CASSLAGGVGRPQYF | TGTGCCAGCAGCTTGGCCGGGGGCGTCGGGAGGCCCCAGTACTTC
TRBJ1-3 | TRBV5-1 | TRBD1 | NA | CASSEGARGNTIYF | TGCGCCAGCAGCGAGGGGGCGCGTGGAAACACCATATATTTT
TRBJ2-3 | TRBV5-5 | TRBD2 | NA | CASSFRTSGGGTDTQYF | TGTGCCAGCAGCTTCCGGACTAGCGGGGGGGGCACAGATACGCAGTATTTT
TRBJ1-1 | TRBV28 | NA | NA | CASSQSPEAFF | TGTGCCAGCAGCCAGTCCCCTGAAGCTTTCTTT
TRBJ1-6 | TRBV30 | NA | NA | CAWSLQGVSPLHF | TGTGCCTGGAGCCTACAGGGAGTCTCACCCCTCCACTTT
TRBJ1-1 | TRBV5-1 | NA | NA | CASSLDPNTNTEAFF | TGCGCCAGCAGCTTGGACCCAAACACGAACACTGAAGCTTTCTTT
TRBJ1-4 | TRBV11-2 | TRBD1 | NA | CASSLVGQGAEKLFF | TGTGCCAGCAGCCTAGTCGGACAGGGGGCTGAAAAACTGTTTTTT
TRBJ2-1 | TRBV11-3 | NA | NA | CASSVNTGHINEQFF | TGTGCCAGCAGCGTGAACACGGGACATATCAATGAGCAGTTCTTC
TRBJ1-1 | TRBV10-3 | NA | NA | CAISESGHNTEAFF | TGTGCCATCAGTGAGTCGGGGCATAACACTGAAGCTTTCTTT
TRBJ1-1 | TRBV5-6 | NA | NA | CASSSSNTEAFF | TGTGCCAGCAGCTCCTCGAACACTGAAGCTTTCTTT
TRBJ1-2 | TRBV19 | NA | NA | CASYYIGYTF | TGTGCCAGTTACTATATTGGCTACACCTTC
TRBJ2-1 | TRBV7-7 | TRBD2 | NA | CASSDTSGVNNEQFF | TGTGCCAGCAGCGATACTAGCGGGGTTAACAATGAGCAGTTCTTC
TRBJ1-6 | TRBV3-1/TRBV3-2 | NA | NA | CASSGERGSPLHF | TGTGCCAGCAGCGGAGAGCGGGGGTCACCCCTCCACTTT
TRBJ2-3 | TRBV5-4 | TRBD1 | once | CASSQQDRAADTQYF | TGTGCCAGCAGCCAACAAGACAGGGCTGCAGATACGCAGTATTTT
TRBJ2-5 | TRBV4-1 | NA | once | CASSQVGAGETQYF | TGCGCCAGCAGCCAAGTAGGCGCAGGAGAGACCCAGTACTTC
TRBJ1-3 | TRBV12-5 | NA | NA | CASGLVGRGISGNTIYF | TGTGCTAGTGGTTTGGTTGGGAGGGGGATCTCTGGAAACACCATATATTTT
TRBJ1-6 | TRBV5-4 | NA | NA | CASSFRQNNSPLHF | TGTGCCAGCAGCTTCAGGCAGAATAATTCACCCCTCCACTTT
TRBJ1-1 | TRBV5-1 | TRBD1 | NA | CASSLDRGRILNTEAFF | TGCGCCAGCAGCTTGGACAGGGGGCGTATTTTGAACACTGAAGCTTTCTTT
TRBJ1-2 | TRBV7-9 | NA | few | CASSASGTIYGYTF | TGTGCCAGCAGCGCTTCCGGGACAATCTATGGCTACACCTTC
TRBJ1-1 | TRBV5-6 | NA | NA | CASSSYRNTEAFF | TGTGCCAGCAGCTCCTACAGGAACACTGAAGCTTTCTTT
TRBJ2-6 | TRBV3-1/TRBV3-2 | NA | NA | CASSQLQAGANVLTF | TGTGCCAGCAGCCAACTGCAGGCTGGGGCCAACGTCCTGACTTTC
TRBJ2-5 | TRBV6-1 | NA | NA | CASSEAQGAPGTQYF | TGTGCCAGCAGTGAAGCGCAAGGGGCCCCAGGGACCCAGTACTTC
TRBJ1-1 | TRBV6-5 | NA | NA | CASSYDRNTEAFF | TGTGCCAGCAGTTACGACAGGAACACTGAAGCTTTCTTT
TRBJ1-5 | TRBV30 | NA | NA | CAWSNRGGRGNQPQHF | TGTGCCTGGAGCAATCGGGGAGGGCGAGGCAATCAGCCCCAGCATTTT
TRBJ1-1 | TRBV10-3 | NA | NA | CAISLQDGNTEAFF | TGTGCCATCAGTTTACAGGATGGGAACACTGAAGCTTTCTTT
TRBJ2-2 | TRBV9 | TRBD1 | NA | CASSSGQVLNTGELFF | TGTGCCAGCAGCAGCGGACAGGTTTTAAACACCGGGGAGCTGTTTTTT
TRBJ1-1 | TRBV11-1 | NA | NA | CASNGGAYTEAFF | TGTGCCAGCAACGGGGGGGCGTACACTGAAGCTTTCTTT